A single sample gave rise to the 6 T cell receptor beta chains below, sequenced in a study of blood T cell repertoires in COVID-19. Only in-frame clones appear in the TCRdb table, and some are missing; sequencing was by immunoSEQ multiplex PCR. The sample shows some 310,000 clones, around 87% of them seen only once. The specimen was peripheral blood. Receptor source: a man aged 50 or older with active or convalescent COVID-19.

Only a few counts were recorded for this clone. The CDR3 here is CASSLARRNTADSPLHF. The CDR3 DNA is TGTGCCAGCAGCTTAGCTCGCAGGAATACCGCTGATTCACCCCTCCACTTT. The chain carries TRBV7-9 and TRBJ1-6, with D unclear. Germline CDR1 and CDR2: SEHNR and FQNEAQ (reference sequence). Trimming removed 0 bases from V and 8 bases from J, with 17 bases in between. This CDR3 has 17 residues. Looking up the rest from reference TRBV7-9 and TRBJ1-6 gives the full variable domain: DTGVSQNPRHKITKRGQNVTFRCDPISEHNRLYWYRQTLGQGPEFLTYFQNEAQLEKSRLLSDRFSAERPKGSFSTLEIQRTEQGDSAMYLCASSLARRNTADSPLHFGNGTRLTVT.

This clone occurred once. V usage is TRBV5-1 and J usage is TRBJ1-1, with 12 bases lining up with TRBD1. Germline V gives CDR1 SGHRS, CDR2 YFSETQ. The CDR3 has 18 residues. J was trimmed by 1 base and V by 4 bases; bases with no gene match: 11. CDR3 in amino acids: CASSPGKGQGATNTEAFF. As DNA, the CDR3 is TGCGCCAGCAGCCCCGGCAAGGGACAGGGGGCCACGAACACTGAAGCTTTCTTT.

This rearrangement joins TRBV18 to TRBJ1-3, with a weak D call TRBD1 (5 bases). The CDR3 runs to 17 residues. V was shortened by 2 bases and J by 4 bases, with 18 bases between the two germline ends. In germline, CDR1 is KGHSH, CDR2 LQKENI. The CDR3 loop reads CASSPTPDSSSGNTIYF. In nucleotides, the CDR3 is TGTGCCAGCTCACCAACACCCGACAGCAGCTCGGGAAACACCATATATTTT. The full variable domain, completed using reference TRBV18 and TRBJ1-3, is NAGVMQNPRHLVRRRGQEARLRCSPMKGHSHVYWYRQLPEEGLKFMVYLQKENIIDESGMPKERFSAEFPKEGPSILRIQQVVRGDSAAYFCASSPTPDSSSGNTIYFGEGSWLTVV.

The rearrangement links TRBV6-1 to TRBJ1-3, with 9 bases that match TRBD1. The CDR3 covers 16 residues. With V trimmed by 2 bases and J by 0 bases, 2 bases remained unmatched. Germline V CDR1 and CDR2: MNHNS, SASEGT. The CDR3 DNA reads as TGTGCCAGCAGTGAACGGACAGGGGTCTCTGGAAACACCATATATTTT. Residues: CASSERTGVSGNTIYF.

V is TRBV19 and J is TRBJ1-5; the D is unclear. CDR1 and CDR2 (germline): LNHDA, SQIVND (reference sequence). CDR3 length equals 13 residues. The V and J ends lost 2 bases and 6 bases respectively, with 8 bases between them. The DNA for the CDR3 is TGTGCCAGTAGTATAATTGAGTCTCAGCCCCAGCATTTT. This gives the protein CASSIIESQPQHF. Looking up the rest from reference TRBV19 and TRBJ1-5 gives the full variable domain: DGGITQSPKYLFRKEGQNVTLSCEQNLNHDAMYWYRQDPGQGLRLIYYSQIVNDFQKGDIAEGYSVSREKKESFPLTVTSAQKNPTAFYLCASSIIESQPQHFGDGTRLSIL.

The CDR3, as DNA: TGTGCCAGCGGTAGGGGCACAGACAATGAGCAGTTCTTC. This codes for CASGRGTDNEQFF. The chain employs TRBV11-3 and TRBJ2-1, with TRBD1 as a possible D gene (5 bases). The CDR3 totals 13 residues. Germline CDR1 is SGHNT and CDR2 is YENEEA. Trimming shortened V by 8 bases and J by 5 bases, and 13 bases separated the two germline ends.